This T cell receptor (beta chain) was documented in a study of technical replicates of blood from a few donors (dated by TCRdb to between 2016 and 2019). Regarding this clone: It lacks a known antigen. The record has no base qualities; no much larger clone is one base away.

The CDR3, cysteine through phenylalanine, is 16 amino acids long. The sequence is cut down to CDR3 DNA, 48 bases in frame from base 1. The V end loses 0 bases and the J end loses 1 base, and a stretch of 10 bases separates them. CDR1 and CDR2, looked up from the germline V gene, are MNHNS and SASEGT. Library construction relied on the immunoSEQ multiplex PCR assay. Here the immuneACCESS table is served through TCRdb, limited to in-frame sequences with V and J called. Missing clones are a known gap in these copies; in checked studies unresolved V genes cover under half, and the rest lacks a known reason. The sample yields approximately 76,000 clones; less than 98% were counted once. The ten largest clones represent approximately 0.18% of the sample.

Recombination joined TRBV6-1 with TRBJ2-4, and TRBD2 may be the D gene, going by 5 matching bases. The TCR sequence derives from a human donor in good health. The sample comprised T cells isolated from PBMCs. In nucleotides, the sequence is TGTGCCAGCAGTGAAGCCCGGGGTTTGGCCAAAAACATTCAGTACTTC. This gives the protein CASSEARGLAKNIQYF.